This TCR beta chain was observed in a study of cytomegalovirus exposure and HLA in healthy donors. Study overall: Per a later analysis, the 666 first-cohort and 120 or so validation repertoires shared one platform.

J was trimmed by 7 bases and V by 6 bases; bases with no gene match: 11. CDR3 length: 14 amino acids. The V gene's germline CDR1 is MNHEY and CDR2 SMNVEV (reference sequence). Profiling relied on immunoSEQ multiplex PCR, and the TCRdb table lists in-frame clones only, not all of them. The data contain under 200,000 clones, 91% of them singletons. Sequenced material: PBMCs. This chain links TRBV27 with TRBJ1-2; 7 nucleotides line up with TRBD1. This sequence originates from a woman under 30 in good health and CMV-seropositive. The CDR3 DNA reads TGTGCCAGCAGCTCTCAAACAGGGGAAAGTGGCTACACCTTC. Translation: CASSSQTGESGYTF.